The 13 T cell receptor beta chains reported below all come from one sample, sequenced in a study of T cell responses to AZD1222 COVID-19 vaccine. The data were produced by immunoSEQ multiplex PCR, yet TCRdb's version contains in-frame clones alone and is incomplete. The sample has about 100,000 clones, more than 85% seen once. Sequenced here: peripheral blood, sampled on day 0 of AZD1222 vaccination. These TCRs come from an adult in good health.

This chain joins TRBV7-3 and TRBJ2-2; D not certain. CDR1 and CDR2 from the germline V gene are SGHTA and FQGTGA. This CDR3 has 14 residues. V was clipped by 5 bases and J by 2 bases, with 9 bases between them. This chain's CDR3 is CASSAQINTGELFF. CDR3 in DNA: TGTGCCAGCAGCGCCCAAATAAACACCGGGGAGCTGTTTTTT.

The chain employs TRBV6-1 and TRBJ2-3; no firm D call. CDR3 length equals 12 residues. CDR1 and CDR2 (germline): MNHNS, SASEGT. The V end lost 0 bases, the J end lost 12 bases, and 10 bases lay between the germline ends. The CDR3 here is CASSEARIPQYF. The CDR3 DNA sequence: TGTGCCAGCAGTGAAGCGCGAATTCCTCAGTATTTT.

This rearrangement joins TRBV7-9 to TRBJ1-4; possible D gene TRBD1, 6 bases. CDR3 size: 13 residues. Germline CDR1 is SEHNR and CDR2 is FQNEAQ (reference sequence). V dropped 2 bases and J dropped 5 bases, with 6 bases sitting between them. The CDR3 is CASSLQGNEKLFF. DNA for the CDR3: TGTGCCAGCAGCTTACAGGGGAATGAAAAACTGTTTTTT.

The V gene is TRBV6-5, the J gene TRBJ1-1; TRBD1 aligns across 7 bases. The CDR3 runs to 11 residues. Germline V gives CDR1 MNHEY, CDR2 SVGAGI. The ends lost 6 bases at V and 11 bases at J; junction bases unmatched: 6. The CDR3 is CASRRGGHAFF. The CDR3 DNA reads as TGTGCCAGCAGAAGAGGGGGCCATGCTTTCTTT.

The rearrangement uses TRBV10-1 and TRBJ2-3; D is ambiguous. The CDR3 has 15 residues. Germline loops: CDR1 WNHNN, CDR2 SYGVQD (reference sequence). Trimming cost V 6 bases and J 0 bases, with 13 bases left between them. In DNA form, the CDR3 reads TGCGCCAGCAGCCCCGGAAGGTTGAGCACAGATACGCAGTATTTT. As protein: CASSPGRLSTDTQYF.

CDR3 DNA: TGTGCCAGCAGGGCAGGGCTCGCCCAGTTCTTC. It codes for CASRAGLAQFF. This chain connects TRBV6-5 to TRBJ2-7, with D maybe TRBD1 (5 bases). The DNA end is more similar to TRBJ2-1, so the J call may be wrong. The germline CDR1 and CDR2 sequences are MNHEY and SVGAGI. This CDR3 spans 11 amino acids.

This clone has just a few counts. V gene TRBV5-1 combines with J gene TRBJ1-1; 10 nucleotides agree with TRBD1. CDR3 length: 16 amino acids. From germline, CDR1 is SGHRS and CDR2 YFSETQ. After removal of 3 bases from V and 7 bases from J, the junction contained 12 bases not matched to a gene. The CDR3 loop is CASSSGSTGGFLEAFF. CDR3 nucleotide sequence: TGCGCCAGCAGCTCCGGCTCGACAGGGGGCTTTCTTGAAGCTTTCTTT.

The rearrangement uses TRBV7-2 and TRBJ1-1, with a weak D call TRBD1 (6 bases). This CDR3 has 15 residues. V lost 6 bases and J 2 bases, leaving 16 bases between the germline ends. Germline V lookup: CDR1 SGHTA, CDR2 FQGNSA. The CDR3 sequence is CASRPEQGSNTEAFF. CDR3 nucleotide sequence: TGTGCCAGCAGGCCAGAACAGGGAAGTAACACTGAAGCTTTCTTT.

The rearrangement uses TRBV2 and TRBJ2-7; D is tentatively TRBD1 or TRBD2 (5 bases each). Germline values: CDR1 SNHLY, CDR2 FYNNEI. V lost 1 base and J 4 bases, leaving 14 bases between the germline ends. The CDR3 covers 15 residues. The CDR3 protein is CASSEDGSGGYEQYF. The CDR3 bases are TGTGCCAGCAGTGAAGACGGCTCTGGGGGATACGAGCAGTACTTC.

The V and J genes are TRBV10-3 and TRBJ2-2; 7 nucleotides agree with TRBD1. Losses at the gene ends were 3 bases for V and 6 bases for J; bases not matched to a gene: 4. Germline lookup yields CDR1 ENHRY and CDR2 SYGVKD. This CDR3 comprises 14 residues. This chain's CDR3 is CAISDRQGPGELFF. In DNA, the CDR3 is TGTGCCATCAGTGACCGACAGGGCCCCGGGGAGCTGTTTTTT.

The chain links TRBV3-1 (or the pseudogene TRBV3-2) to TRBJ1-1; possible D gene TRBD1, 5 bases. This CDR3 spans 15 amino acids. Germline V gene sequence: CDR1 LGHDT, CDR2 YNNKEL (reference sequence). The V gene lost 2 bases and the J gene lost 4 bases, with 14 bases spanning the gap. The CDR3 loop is CASSQFSQGATEAFF. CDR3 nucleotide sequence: TGTGCCAGCAGCCAATTCAGTCAGGGTGCCACTGAAGCTTTCTTT.

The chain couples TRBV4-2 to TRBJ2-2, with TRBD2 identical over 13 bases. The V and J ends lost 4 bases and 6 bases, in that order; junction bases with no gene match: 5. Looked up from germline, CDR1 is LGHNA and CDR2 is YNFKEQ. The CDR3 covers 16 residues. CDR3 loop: CASSRGLAGEAGELFF. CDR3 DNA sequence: TGTGCCAGCAGCCGAGGACTAGCGGGGGAGGCCGGGGAGCTGTTTTTT.

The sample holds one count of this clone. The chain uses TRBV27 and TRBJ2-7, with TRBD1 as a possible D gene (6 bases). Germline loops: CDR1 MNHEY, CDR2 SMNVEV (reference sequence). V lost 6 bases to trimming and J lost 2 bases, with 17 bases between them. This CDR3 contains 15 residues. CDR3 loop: CASRSPVGTPYEQYF. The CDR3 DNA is TGTGCCAGCAGGTCCCCCGTGGGGACACCCTACGAGCAGTACTTC.